Following are 20 T cell receptor beta chains from one sample sequenced in a study of regulatory T cells in long-lasting Graves disease. For TCR beta, libraries came from iRepertoire HTBI primers and Arm-PCR of CDR3 regions. Each CDR3 protein is one row after TCRdb ran MiXCR on the multiplex PCR reads. The sample holds roughly 560,000 distinct CDR3 sequences, around 11% seen once. The time point: newly diagnosed GD, antithyroid drugs for less than 3 months. Extracted PBMC RNA gave rise to the TCR library. In addition, the sample was reused for a study of T cells in Graves' hyperthyroidism and ophthalmopathy.

This specimen was peripheral blood mononuclear cells (PBMCs), taken at new diagnosis, from a patient treated with antithyroid drugs. The receptors originated from a woman aged 25 to 39 with Graves disease.

The rearrangement uses TRBV9 and TRBJ1-1; D may be TRBD1 (5 bases). Germline loops: CDR1 SGDLS, CDR2 YYNGEE. The CDR3 is made up of 15 amino acids. V was pared by 4 bases and J by 3 bases, with 16 bases between. The CDR3 DNA follows: TGTGCCAGCAGCCCGCGGGGGGGGGTGGACACTGAAGCTTTCTTT. It is translated as CASSPRGGVDTEAFF.

This clonotype was seen only a few times. DNA of the CDR3: TGTGCCAGCAGTTACTCGGGGGGAGTTTATAGCAATCAGCCCCAGCATTTT. Its translation is CASSYSGGVYSNQPQHF. V usage is TRBV6-6 and J usage is TRBJ1-5, with D maybe TRBD1 (5 bases). The ends were cut back, 0 bases at V and 0 bases at J, with 12 bases in the middle. Germline CDR1 is MNHNY and CDR2 is SVGAGI (reference sequence). This CDR3 has 17 amino acids.

At least ten counts were recorded for this clonotype. The J gene is TRBJ2-6, the V gene TRBV20-1; 7 bases line up with TRBD1. V lost 6 bases and J lost 4; bases outside the gene matches: 15. CDR3 length equals 17 residues. Germline V CDR1 and CDR2: DFQATT, SNEGSKA (reference sequence). The CDR3 DNA is TGCAGTGCAAGGGGTCGGGACAGCTCCCCCGGGGCCAACGTCCTGACTTTC. Its translation: CSARGRDSSPGANVLTF.

This clonotype was detected many times. The chain combines TRBV19 with TRBJ2-5; D is ambiguous. CDR1 LNHDA and CDR2 SQIVND come from the germline V gene (reference sequence). This CDR3 has 13 amino acids. Deletions cut 5 bases from V and 6 bases from J, with 13 bases between. CDR3 amino acids: CASSVSSGQTQYF. The CDR3 DNA follows: TGTGCCAGTAGTGTCTCGTCCGGACAGACCCAGTACTTC.

This clonotype was found many times. The V and J genes are TRBV15 and TRBJ1-1; tentative D call: TRBD1 (6 bases). Trimming stripped 7 bases from V and 0 bases from J, with 12 bases between. This CDR3 spans 14 amino acids. Germline-derived CDR1 and CDR2 are LNHNV and YYDKDF (reference sequence). The chain's CDR3 is CATTQGTLNTEAFF. The DNA for the CDR3 is TGTGCCACCACCCAGGGGACACTGAACACTGAAGCTTTCTTT.

As to this clonotype: Possible read error: a much larger clone is one base away. J is TRBJ2-1 and V is TRBV3-1, with 10 bases lining up with TRBD1. The V gene's germline CDR1 is LGHDT and CDR2 YNNKEL (reference sequence). The CDR3 has 15 residues. CDR3 nucleotides: TGTGTCAGCTGGGACAGTGACAGGGGGCGCCGTGAGCAGTTCTTC. It translates to CVSWDSDRGRREQFF.

This clonotype has at least ten counts. The J gene is TRBJ2-3, the V gene TRBV7-2, with TRBD2 as a possible D gene (5 bases). This CDR3 has 14 amino acids. V was cut by 6 bases and J by 2 bases, with 12 bases left in between. Germline CDR1 and CDR2: SGHTA and FQGNSA. The CDR3 loop is CASRVHRDTDTQYF. The CDR3 coding sequence is TGTGCCAGCAGGGTCCATCGGGACACAGATACGCAGTATTTT.

This clonotype was detected many times. This sequence joins TRBV9 and TRBJ2-3, with TRBD2 identical over 10 bases. In germline, CDR1 is SGDLS, CDR2 YYNGEE. Trimming at V came to 0 bases and at J to 2 bases, leaving 3 bases not matched to a gene. The CDR3 sequence is 16 residues long. The CDR3, as DNA: TGTGCCAGCAGCGTAGGGACTAGCGGTTACACAGATACGCAGTATTTT. This translates into CASSVGTSGYTDTQYF.

This clonotype was observed many times. The rearrangement links TRBV3-1 to TRBJ2-7; 7 bases map to TRBD2. Germline values: CDR1 LGHDT, CDR2 YNNKEL (reference sequence). The CDR3 contains 15 residues. J lost 2 bases, V lost 4 bases, and 8 bases had no gene match. CDR3 residues: CASSLAAGVTYEQYF. DNA of the CDR3: TGTGCCAGCAGCCTCGCCGCGGGAGTGACCTACGAGCAGTACTTC.

A few counts support this clonotype. This chain uses TRBV15 with TRBJ2-1; D gene unclear. V lost 0 bases and J lost 8, with 11 bases in between. The CDR3 totals 14 residues. CDR1 is LNHNV and CDR2 is YYDKDF in the germline V gene (reference sequence). The CDR3 DNA follows: TGTGCCACCAGCAGAGAAGACCTCTGGGATGAGCAGTTCTTC. Protein product: CATSREDLWDEQFF.

V gene TRBV18 combines with J gene TRBJ2-7; 8 nucleotides agree with TRBD1. The CDR3 sequence is 14 residues long. Unmatched junction bases numbered 5, after V lost 5 bases and J lost 2 bases. The germline V gene encodes CDR1 KGHSH and CDR2 LQKENI. The DNA of the CDR3 is TGTGCCAGCTCAGACCGGGACAGGCCCTACGAGCAGTACTTC. Translation gives CASSDRDRPYEQYF.

This clonotype was counted many times. The chain links TRBV19 to TRBJ2-1; no firm D call. This CDR3 comprises 12 residues. The V gene's germline CDR1 is LNHDA and CDR2 SQIVND (reference sequence). Between the trimmed V and J ends, which lost 8 bases and 4 bases, there was a span of 9 bases. CDR3 sequence reads: CASYGKYNEQFF. CDR3 coding DNA: TGTGCCAGTTATGGGAAGTACAATGAGCAGTTCTTC.

This clonotype was observed at least ten times. The chain couples TRBV20-1 to TRBJ1-1; D gene ambiguous. The CDR3 is made up of 11 amino acids. The germline gives CDR1 DFQATT, CDR2 SNEGSKA (reference sequence). Between the trimmed V and J ends, which lost 5 bases and 4 bases, there was a span of 8 bases. This CDR3 reads CSAPLGTEAFF. The CDR3 nucleotides are TGCAGTGCTCCTCTGGGCACTGAAGCTTTCTTT.

This clonotype has at least ten counts. V gene TRBV20-1 combines with J gene TRBJ2-3; possibly TRBD1 for D (6 bases). Germline CDR1 is DFQATT and CDR2 is SNEGSKA (reference sequence). The V gene lost 6 bases and the J gene lost 3 bases, with 13 bases spanning the gap. This CDR3 comprises 13 residues. Written as DNA, the CDR3 is TGCAGTGCCCTCAGGGGACAAACAGATACGCAGTATTTT. The encoded protein is CSALRGQTDTQYF.

This clonotype was recorded a few times. The V gene is TRBV6-1, the J gene TRBJ2-7; no reliable D call. CDR3 length: 13 residues. The V and J ends lost 5 bases and 2 bases respectively, with 10 bases between them. CDR1 and CDR2 (germline): MNHNS, SASEGT. The CDR3 sequence is CASSRSQAYEQYF. The CDR3 coding sequence is TGTGCCAGCAGTAGAAGCCAAGCCTACGAGCAGTACTTC.

Many counts were recorded for this clonotype. The chain couples TRBV11-2 to TRBJ2-1, with D possibly matching TRBD2 (5 bases). V lost 0 bases and J 5 bases, leaving 17 bases between the germline ends. The germline CDR1 and CDR2 sequences are SGHAT and FQNNGV. The CDR3 is 17 residues long. The CDR3 DNA reads as TGTGCCAGCAGCTTAGACCAGGACTCCAGCAGGAACAATGAGCAGTTCTTC. This codes for CASSLDQDSSRNNEQFF.

This clonotype has a count of ten or more. V usage is TRBV24-1 and J usage is TRBJ2-3; the match to TRBD2 covers 11 bases. The V gene's germline CDR1 is KGHDR and CDR2 SFDVKD. This CDR3 contains 16 residues. With 3 bases clipped from V and 6 bases from J, the junction kept 7 bases outside the gene matches. The CDR3 region has the DNA TGTGCCACCAGTGATGGGACTAGCGGTCGTCCTGATACGCAGTATTTT. Translation gives CATSDGTSGRPDTQYF.

This clonotype was counted only a few times. This may arise from a read error, as a much more abundant clone is one base away. The CDR3 does not end in the conserved phenylalanine or tryptophan, so this is likely a read error. The chain employs TRBV6-1 and TRBJ1-2; TRBD1 agrees at 7 bases. The germline gives CDR1 MNHNS, CDR2 SASEGT. V lost 2 bases and J lost 7; bases outside the gene matches: 10. The CDR3 runs 15 residues. In DNA, the CDR3 is TGTGCCAGCAGTGAAAGGACAGGCCGAGGGCCTGGCTACACCTCC. As protein: CASSERTGRGPGYTS.

This clonotype showed up many times. V and J are TRBV11-2 and TRBJ2-1, with 9 bases aligning to TRBD2. Germline trimming cut 4 bases from V and 0 bases from J; bases unmatched to any gene: 4. CDR1 SGHAT and CDR2 FQNNGV come from the germline V gene. This CDR3 is built from 16 residues. The CDR3 coding sequence is TGTGCCAGCAGCTCCGTAGCGGGAGCCTCCTACAATGAGCAGTTCTTC. Protein: CASSSVAGASYNEQFF.

This clonotype was seen ten or more times. This chain uses TRBV28 with TRBJ2-7; D is possibly TRBD1 (5 bases). The CDR3 contains 20 residues. Trimming shortened V by 2 bases and J by 5 bases, and 31 bases separated the two germline ends. The V gene's germline CDR1 is MDHEN and CDR2 SYDVKM. CDR3 nucleotide sequence: TGTGCCAGCAGTTTAGTGTTTAGGCAGGGTGTGTATCGTAGTCTCGACGAGCAGTACTTC. Amino acids: CASSLVFRQGVYRSLDEQYF.